The clone carrying this T cell receptor beta chain was seen ten or more times. The antigen is not known. TCRdb processed the 5' RACE reads anew with MiXCR; each CDR3 protein has one entry. The data contain 240,000 or so distinct CDR3 sequences, roughly a tenth of them singletons. The data stem from a study of identical twins. Study observations and caveats: Partly confounded zero-insertion analyses could result from invariant MAIT and iNKT cells. Cross-sectional statistics underpinned the conclusions; the same donors were not followed. Twin pairs had excess sharing that was weaker in beta out-of-frame sequences. While abundant cord blood beta clonotypes carried fewer insertions, memory repertoires showed no such pattern.

The receptor comes from a man over 45 in good health. The sample was memory T cells sorted from blood.

CDR3 amino acids: CASSRNAGSNQPQHF. The CDR3 DNA follows: TGTGCCAGCAGCCGGAATGCTGGTAGCAATCAGCCCCAGCATTTT. The genes are TRBV5-5 and TRBJ1-5; D unresolved. The ends were cut back, 4 bases at V and 0 bases at J, with 11 bases in the middle. Germline V gene data show CDR1 as SGHKS and CDR2 as YYEKEE (reference sequence). The CDR3 length is 15 residues.